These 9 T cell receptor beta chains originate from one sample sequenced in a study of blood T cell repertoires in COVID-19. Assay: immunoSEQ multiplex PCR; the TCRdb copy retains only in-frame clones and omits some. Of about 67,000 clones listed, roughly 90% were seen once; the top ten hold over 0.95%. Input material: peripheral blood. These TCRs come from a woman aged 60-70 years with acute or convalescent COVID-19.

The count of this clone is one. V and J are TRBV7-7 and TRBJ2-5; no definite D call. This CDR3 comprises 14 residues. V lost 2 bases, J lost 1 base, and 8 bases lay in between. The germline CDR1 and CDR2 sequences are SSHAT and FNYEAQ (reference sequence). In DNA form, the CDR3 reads TGTGCCAGCAGCTTAAAAACTTTCCAAGAGACCCAGTACTTC. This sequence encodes CASSLKTFQETQYF.

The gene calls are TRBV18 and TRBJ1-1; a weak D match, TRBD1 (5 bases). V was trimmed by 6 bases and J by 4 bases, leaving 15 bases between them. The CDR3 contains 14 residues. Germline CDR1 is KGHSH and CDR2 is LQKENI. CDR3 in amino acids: CASSLIQGSTEAFF. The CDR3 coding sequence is TGTGCCAGCTCCCTCATCCAGGGAAGCACTGAAGCTTTCTTT.

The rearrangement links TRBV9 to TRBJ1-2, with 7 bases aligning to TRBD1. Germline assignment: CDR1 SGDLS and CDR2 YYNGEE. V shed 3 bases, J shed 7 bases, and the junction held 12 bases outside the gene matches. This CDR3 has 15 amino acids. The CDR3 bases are TGTGCCAGCAGCGCTCCCCTCCACAGGGGAAGTGGCTACACCTTC. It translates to CASSAPLHRGSGYTF.

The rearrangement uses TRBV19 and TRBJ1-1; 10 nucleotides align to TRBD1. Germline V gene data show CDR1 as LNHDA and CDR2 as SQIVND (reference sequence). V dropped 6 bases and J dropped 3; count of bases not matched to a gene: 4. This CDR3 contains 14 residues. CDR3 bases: TGTGCCAGTAGGTGGGACAGGGGATACACTGAAGCTTTCTTT. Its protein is CASRWDRGYTEAFF.

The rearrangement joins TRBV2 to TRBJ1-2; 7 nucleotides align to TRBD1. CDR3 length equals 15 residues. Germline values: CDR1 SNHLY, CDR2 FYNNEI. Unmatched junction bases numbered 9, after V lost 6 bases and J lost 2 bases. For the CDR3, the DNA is TGTGCCAGCAGCGGCGACAGGGCGGCGAACTATGGCTACACCTTC. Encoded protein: CASSGDRAANYGYTF.

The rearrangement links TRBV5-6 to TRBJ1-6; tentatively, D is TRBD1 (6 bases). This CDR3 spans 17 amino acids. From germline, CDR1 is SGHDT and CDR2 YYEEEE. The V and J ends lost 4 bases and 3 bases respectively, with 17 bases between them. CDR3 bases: TGTGCCAGCAGCCCAACTAGGGCAGGGGACTATAATTCACCCCTCCACTTT. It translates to CASSPTRAGDYNSPLHF.

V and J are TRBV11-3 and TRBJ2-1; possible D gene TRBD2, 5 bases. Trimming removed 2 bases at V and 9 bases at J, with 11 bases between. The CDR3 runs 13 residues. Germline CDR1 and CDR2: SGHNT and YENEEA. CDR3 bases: TGTGCCAGCAGCTTAAGAGGGTCGGGTGAGCAGTTCTTC. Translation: CASSLRGSGEQFF.

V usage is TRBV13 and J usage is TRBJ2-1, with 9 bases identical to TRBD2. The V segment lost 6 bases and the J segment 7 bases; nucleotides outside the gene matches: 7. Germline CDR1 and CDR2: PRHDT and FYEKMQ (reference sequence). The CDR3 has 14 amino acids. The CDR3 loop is CASRRAGGRNEQFF. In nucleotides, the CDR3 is TGTGCCAGCAGACGAGCGGGAGGAAGGAATGAGCAGTTCTTC.

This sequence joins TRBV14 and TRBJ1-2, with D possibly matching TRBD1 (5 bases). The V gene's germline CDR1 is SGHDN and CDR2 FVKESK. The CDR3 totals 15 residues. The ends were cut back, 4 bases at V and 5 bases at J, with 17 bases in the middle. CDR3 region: CASSPQIQEGYGYTF. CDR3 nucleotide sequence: TGTGCCAGCAGCCCTCAGATACAGGAAGGATATGGCTACACCTTC. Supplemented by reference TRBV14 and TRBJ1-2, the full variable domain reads EAGVTQFPSHSVIEKGQTVTLRCDPISGHDNLYWYRRVMGKEIKFLLHFVKESKQDESGMPNNRFLAERTGGTYSTLKVQPAELEDSGVYFCASSPQIQEGYGYTFGSGTRLTVV.